The 27 T cell receptor beta chains in this list originate from one sample, sequenced in a study of identical twins. TCRdb passed the 5' RACE reads through MiXCR, listing each CDR3 protein once. This sample yields about 340,000 distinct CDR3 sequences, of which about 12% are seen a single time; about 7% belongs to the top ten. The same data also contributed to another study, on yellow fever vaccine responses in identical twins.

Sequencing input: CD8+ T cells sorted from blood. These receptors all come from a woman in her late teens or twenties in good health.

The V and J genes are TRBV20-1 and TRBJ2-7; perhaps TRBD1 as D (6 bases). V was pared by 0 bases and J by 0 bases, with 12 bases between. Germline CDR1 reads DFQATT; CDR2 reads SNEGSKA (reference sequence). The CDR3 runs to 15 residues. CDR3 in DNA: TGCAGTGCTAGAGATCGACAGGCTTACTCCTACGAGCAGTACTTC. Its translation is CSARDRQAYSYEQYF.

V and J are TRBV28 and TRBJ2-1; 7 nucleotides align to TRBD2. Unmatched junction bases numbered 7, after V lost 4 bases and J lost 1 base. The CDR3 is 16 amino acids. Germline assignment: CDR1 MDHEN and CDR2 SYDVKM. The CDR3 coding sequence is TGTGCCAGCAGTTACCCCCTACTAGCGTCCTACAATGAGCAGTTCTTC. Its protein is CASSYPLLASYNEQFF.

The chain has TRBV11-1 and TRBJ2-1; TRBD2 matches at 7 bases. The germline CDR1 and CDR2 sequences are SGHAT and FQDESV (reference sequence). After removal of 4 bases from V and 3 bases from J, the junction contained 6 bases not matched to a gene. This CDR3 has 15 amino acids. CDR3 DNA sequence: TGTGCCAGCAGCTCCGGGGGGACTAACTACAATGAGCAGTTCTTC. Translating gives CASSSGGTNYNEQFF.

The V gene is TRBV6-2 or TRBV6-3, the J gene TRBJ2-1; maybe TRBD2 (6 bases). V lost 2 bases and J 6 bases, leaving 14 bases between the germline ends. Germline V gene data show CDR1 as MNHEY and CDR2 as SVGEGT. The CDR3 totals 15 residues. CDR3 sequence reads: CASSYGWGLINEQFF. CDR3 bases: TGTGCCAGCAGTTACGGCTGGGGACTGATCAATGAGCAGTTCTTC.

This clonotype was detected only a few times. The chain carries TRBV5-1 and TRBJ1-1, with TRBD1 matching 7 bases. From germline, CDR1 is SGHRS and CDR2 YFSETQ. This CDR3 has 14 residues. With V trimmed by 5 bases and J by 5 bases, 9 bases remained unmatched. The CDR3 DNA reads TGCGCCAGCAGAGGAGAGGGGGCGCGAACTGAAGCTTTCTTT. It yields the protein CASRGEGARTEAFF. Variable domain in full (rest from reference TRBV5-1 and TRBJ1-1): KAGVTQTPRYLIKTRGQQVTLSCSPISGHRSVSWYQQTPGQGLQFLFEYFSETQRNKGNFPGRFSGRQFSNSRSEMNVSTLELGDSALYLCASRGEGARTEAFFGQGTRLTVV.

The chain combines TRBV6-1 with TRBJ1-1; 10 bases are a match to TRBD1. Germline trimming cut 6 bases from V and 3 bases from J; bases unmatched to any gene: 13. Germline assignment: CDR1 MNHNS and CDR2 SASEGT. The CDR3 runs to 17 residues. Here the CDR3 DNA reads TGTGCCAGCAGCCGCGACGACAGGGGGCGCGGGGACACTGAAGCTTTCTTT. Translating gives CASSRDDRGRGDTEAFF.

This clonotype has at least ten counts. The chain recombines TRBV7-2 with TRBJ2-7; no clear D. Trimming left V 5 bases short and J 2 bases short, with 7 bases between. The CDR3 sequence is 12 residues long. CDR1 and CDR2 from the germline V gene are SGHTA and FQGNSA. CDR3 sequence reads: CASSPVPYEQYV. The CDR3 nucleotides read TGTGCCAGCAGCCCCGTGCCCTACGAGCAGTACGTC.

The table lists this clonotype with a few counts. The rearrangement joins TRBV6-1 to TRBJ2-1; 7 positions match TRBD2. Germline assignment: CDR1 MNHNS and CDR2 SASEGT. The ends lost 0 bases at V and 8 bases at J; junction bases unmatched: 10. This CDR3 has 16 residues. CDR3 sequence: CASSEAGGVPPDEQFF. DNA of the CDR3: TGTGCCAGCAGTGAAGCGGGGGGGGTCCCCCCGGATGAGCAGTTCTTC.

The chain couples TRBV2 to TRBJ2-1, with unresolved D. Trimming shortened V by 2 bases and J by 10 bases, and 12 bases separated the two germline ends. This CDR3 is 13 amino acids long. The germline CDR1 and CDR2 sequences are SNHLY and FYNNEI. The DNA of the CDR3 is TGTGCCAGCAGTGAATGGTTAGGCTGGGAGCAGTTCTTC. The encoded protein is CASSEWLGWEQFF.

This clonotype was found many times. V is TRBV12-3 or TRBV12-4 and J is TRBJ2-7, with D tentatively TRBD1 (6 bases). The CDR3 spans 14 residues. V was pared by 1 base and J by 0 bases, with 7 bases between. Here the CDR3 reads CASSLEDSSYEQYF. The CDR3 DNA sequence: TGTGCCAGCAGTTTAGAGGACAGCTCCTACGAGCAGTACTTC.

This clonotype has a handful of counts. The chain recombines TRBV27 with TRBJ2-3; D unclear. V was pared by 5 bases and J by 6 bases, with 9 bases between. There are 12 residues in the CDR3. Germline-derived CDR1 and CDR2 are MNHEY and SMNVEV (reference sequence). This CDR3 is CASSDGWDTQYF. In nucleotides, the CDR3 is TGTGCCAGCAGTGATGGGTGGGATACGCAGTATTTT.

The chain links TRBV9 to TRBJ2-4; TRBD1 matches 9 bases. The V gene's germline CDR1 is SGDLS and CDR2 YYNGEE. The CDR3 has 19 amino acids. V shed 3 bases and J 1 base; nucleotides not matched to a gene: 14. The CDR3 sequence is CASSDHGDREFSAKNIQYF. The DNA for the CDR3 is TGTGCCAGCAGCGACCACGGGGACAGGGAATTTTCGGCCAAAAACATTCAGTACTTC.

This clonotype has a handful of counts. V usage is TRBV7-8 and J usage is TRBJ1-3; D gene unclear. CDR1 SGHVS and CDR2 FQNEAQ come from the germline V gene. CDR3 length equals 18 residues. The V end was cut by 0 bases, the J end by 0 bases, with 15 bases between. In DNA, the CDR3 is TGTGCCAGCAGCTTAGCTCGGTACAGCACTTACTCTGGAAACACCATATATTTT. Its protein is CASSLARYSTYSGNTIYF.

This clonotype was seen only once. The chain joins TRBV27 to TRBJ2-7; 9 bases align to TRBD1. J was trimmed by 6 bases and V by 4 bases; bases with no gene match: 7. There are 14 residues in the CDR3. Germline CDR1 and CDR2: MNHEY and SMNVEV (reference sequence). The CDR3 DNA sequence: TGTGCCAGCAGTTCCGGGACAGGGATCCCCGAGCAGTACTTC. This translates into CASSSGTGIPEQYF.

The CDR3, as DNA: TGTGCCAGCAGTCCTTTCCTAGCGGGAGGGTTCTACGAGCAGTACTTC. Translating gives CASSPFLAGGFYEQYF. The chain carries TRBV11-2 and TRBJ2-7; 12 positions match TRBD2. The CDR3 is made up of 16 amino acids. J lost 3 bases, V lost 6 bases, and 9 bases had no gene match. Germline V gene data show CDR1 as SGHAT and CDR2 as FQNNGV.

The chain couples TRBV28 to TRBJ2-3; unclear D gene. Trimming shortened V by 8 bases and J by 2 bases, and 8 bases separated the two germline ends. The CDR3 runs 12 residues. Germline CDR1 and CDR2: MDHEN and SYDVKM. The CDR3, as DNA: TGTGCCAGCTCCTGGGACACAGATACGCAGTATTTT. Translated: CASSWDTDTQYF.

This clonotype has a handful of counts. The chain couples TRBV4-1 to TRBJ2-7, with 7 bases aligning to TRBD2. CDR1 and CDR2 (germline): MGHRA, YSYEKL. The J segment lost 2 bases and the V segment lost 4 bases, leaving 8 bases of the junction unmatched. The CDR3 runs to 15 residues. The CDR3, as DNA: TGCGCCAGCAGCCTAAACCGGGGACTACCCTACGAGCAGTACGTC. This sequence encodes CASSLNRGLPYEQYV.

This clonotype showed up just a few times. The V call is TRBV7-9, the J call TRBJ1-2, with no clear D. Trimming removed 7 bases from V and 0 bases from J, with 18 bases in between. There are 16 residues in the CDR3. Germline CDR1 SEHNR, CDR2 FQNEAQ (reference sequence). This chain's CDR3 is CASTSGDGRPNYGYTF. The DNA for the CDR3 is TGTGCCAGCACCTCGGGCGACGGACGTCCTAACTATGGCTACACCTTC.

This clonotype was counted between two and nine times. The V call is TRBV7-9, the J call TRBJ2-2; D could derive from TRBD1 or TRBD2 (5 bases each). Deletions cut 1 base from V and 4 bases from J, with 13 bases between. The CDR3 spans 16 residues. Germline-derived CDR1 and CDR2 are SEHNR and FQNEAQ (reference sequence). The CDR3 nucleotides are TGTGCCAGCAGCTTAGTCCATGGGGGACCCACCGGGGAGCTGTTTTTT. It specifies CASSLVHGGPTGELFF. Complete variable domain (other parts from reference TRBV7-9 and TRBJ2-2): DTGVSQNPRHKITKRGQNVTFRCDPISEHNRLYWYRQTLGQGPEFLTYFQNEAQLEKSRLLSDRFSAERPKGSFSTLEIQRTEQGDSAMYLCASSLVHGGPTGELFFGEGSRLTVL.

The J gene is TRBJ2-3, the V gene TRBV9; no reliable D call. V lost 0 bases to trimming and J lost 6 bases, with 8 bases between them. This CDR3 contains 13 residues. Germline V CDR1 and CDR2: SGDLS, YYNGEE. This chain's CDR3 is CASSVVPRDTQYF. CDR3 nucleotides: TGTGCCAGCAGCGTAGTACCGCGGGATACGCAGTATTTT.

The rearrangement joins TRBV20-1 to TRBJ2-3, with 7 bases matching TRBD1. With V trimmed by 4 bases and J by 0 bases, 7 bases remained unmatched. Germline assignment: CDR1 DFQATT and CDR2 SNEGSKA (reference sequence). The CDR3 length is 15 residues. CDR3 nucleotide sequence: TGCAGTGCTAACCCCGACAGGGACAGCACAGATACGCAGTATTTT. As protein: CSANPDRDSTDTQYF.

This clonotype has just a few counts. V is TRBV4-1 and J is TRBJ1-2; TRBD1 might be the D (6 bases). CDR3 length: 15 residues. Trimming left V 1 base short and J 4 bases short, with 13 bases between. Germline CDR1 and CDR2: MGHRA and YSYEKL. CDR3 in DNA: TGCGCCAGCAGCCAAGGGGGGGACACCCTCTATGGCTACACCTTC. It specifies CASSQGGDTLYGYTF.

This clonotype has only a few counts. CDR3 amino acids: CASSLVLYEQYV. Written as DNA, the CDR3 is TGTGCCAGCAGCTTAGTCCTCTACGAGCAGTACGTC. The rearrangement links TRBV7-8 to TRBJ2-7, with D unclear. V gave up 1 base and J gave up 3 bases, with 4 bases separating them. The CDR3 spans 12 residues. Germline V gives CDR1 SGHVS, CDR2 FQNEAQ.

The V and J genes are TRBV7-8 and TRBJ2-5; 7 bases agree with TRBD1. Germline-derived CDR1 and CDR2 are SGHVS and FQNEAQ. The V gene end was trimmed by 3 bases and the J gene end by 3 bases; junction bases not matched to a gene: 10. CDR3 length: 16 amino acids. CDR3 DNA: TGTGCCAGCAGCTTCCTGTTAGGGGGCCAAGAAGAGACCCAGTACTTC. Encoded protein: CASSFLLGGQEETQYF.

The rearrangement joins TRBV10-3 to TRBJ2-1; 8 nucleotides line up with TRBD2. Germline V gene lookup returns CDR1 ENHRY and CDR2 SYGVKD. This CDR3 spans 15 amino acids. V lost 3 bases, J lost 6 bases, and 7 bases stayed unmatched. Here the CDR3 reads CAISDRGGAGNEQFF. Written as DNA, the CDR3 is TGTGCCATCAGTGACCGGGGGGGGGCGGGCAATGAGCAGTTCTTC.

In this sample, this clonotype turned up many times. CDR3 region: CASMGVSYEQYV. CDR3 bases: TGTGCCAGCATGGGTGTTTCCTACGAGCAGTACGTC. This chain joins TRBV2 and TRBJ2-7; no firm D call. Per the germline V gene, CDR1 is SNHLY and CDR2 is FYNNEI. V was shortened by 7 bases and J by 1 base, with 8 bases between the two germline ends. This CDR3 is 12 amino acids long.

J is TRBJ2-5 and V is TRBV2; 7 bases fit TRBD1. CDR3 size: 15 residues. The trim removed 7 bases at V and 4 bases at J, leaving 12 bases unmatched. In germline, CDR1 is SNHLY, CDR2 FYNNEI. CDR3 sequence reads: CASNQPPTGLETQYF. CDR3 DNA: TGTGCCAGCAACCAACCCCCGACAGGGTTAGAGACCCAGTACTTC.